The entry below gives a single T cell receptor (beta chain) sequence along with its context. Its antigen is unknown. With V trimmed by 4 bases and J by 4 bases, 11 bases remained unmatched. The germline gives CDR1 SGHKS, CDR2 YYEKEE (reference sequence). The length of the CDR3 is 16 residues. This record comes from a study of early T cells in non-severe SARS-CoV-2 infection. Study overall: Sequencing was performed on bulk RNA from unsorted whole blood, leaving chains unpaired. Overall study results and limits: Private and CD4 specificities were missed by VDJdb matching, which favored anti-spike CD8 responses.

As part of library construction, unique molecular identifiers were attached to individual cDNA molecules. MiXCR, applied by TCRdb to the 5' RACE reads, yields one record per CDR3 protein. The repertoire consists of some 81,000 distinct CDR3 sequences, with 16% occurring once and the leading ten covering around 2.6%. The J gene is TRBJ1-2, the V gene TRBV5-5; 9 nucleotides line up with TRBD1. The sequencing sample was made of whole blood. This receptor was obtained from an adult who was a healthcare worker with PCR-confirmed SARS-CoV-2 infection or an uninfected control (not recorded which). The CDR3 nucleotides read TGTGCCAGCAGCCTCCTCGCCGGGACAGGGACCTATGGCTACACCTTC. This encodes CASSLLAGTGTYGYTF.